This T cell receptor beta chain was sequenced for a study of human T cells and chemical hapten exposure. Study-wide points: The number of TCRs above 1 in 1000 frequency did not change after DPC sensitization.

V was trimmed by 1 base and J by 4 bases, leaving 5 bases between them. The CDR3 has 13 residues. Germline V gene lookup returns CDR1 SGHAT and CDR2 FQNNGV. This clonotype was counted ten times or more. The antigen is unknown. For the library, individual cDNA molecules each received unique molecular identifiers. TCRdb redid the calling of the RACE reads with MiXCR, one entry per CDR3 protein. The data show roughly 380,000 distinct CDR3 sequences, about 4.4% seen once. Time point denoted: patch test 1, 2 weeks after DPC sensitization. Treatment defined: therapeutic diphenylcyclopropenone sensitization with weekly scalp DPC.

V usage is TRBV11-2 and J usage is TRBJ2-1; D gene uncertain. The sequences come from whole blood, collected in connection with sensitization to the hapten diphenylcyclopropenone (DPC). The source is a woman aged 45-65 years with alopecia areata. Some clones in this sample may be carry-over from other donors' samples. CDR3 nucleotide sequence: TGTGCCAGCAGCTTAGTCTGGTACAATGAGCAGTTCTTC. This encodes CASSLVWYNEQFF.